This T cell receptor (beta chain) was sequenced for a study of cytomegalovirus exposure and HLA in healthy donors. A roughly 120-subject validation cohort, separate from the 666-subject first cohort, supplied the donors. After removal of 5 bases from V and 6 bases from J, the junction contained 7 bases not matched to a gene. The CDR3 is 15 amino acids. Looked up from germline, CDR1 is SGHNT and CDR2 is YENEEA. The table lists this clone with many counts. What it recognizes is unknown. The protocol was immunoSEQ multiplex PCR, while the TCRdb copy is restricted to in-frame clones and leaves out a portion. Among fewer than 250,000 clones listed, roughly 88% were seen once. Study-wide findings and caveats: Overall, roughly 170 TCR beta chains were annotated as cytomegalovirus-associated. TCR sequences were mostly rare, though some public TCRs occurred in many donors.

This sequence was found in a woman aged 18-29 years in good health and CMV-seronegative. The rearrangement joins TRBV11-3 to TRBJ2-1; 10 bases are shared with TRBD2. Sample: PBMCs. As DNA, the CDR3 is TGTGCCAGCAGCCGAACTAGCGGGGACATCAATGAGCAGTTCTTC. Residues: CASSRTSGDINEQFF.